These 22 T cell receptor beta chains originate from one sample sequenced in a study of a mutant IDH1 vaccine in newly diagnosed glioma. The repertoire was sequenced with immunoSEQ multiplex PCR; TCRdb's copy has only in-frame clones and lacks some. Of around 92,000 clones listed, approximately 90% are singletons. As to time point: baseline, week 1 (first vaccination visit). As to treatment: pre-vaccination baseline after standard-of-care therapy. This specimen was PBMCs, taken from a glioma patient treated with radiotherapy, temozolomide or both. These TCRs come from a woman aged 50 to 60 with glioma.

The chain employs TRBV6-5 and TRBJ2-3; no firm D call. Deletions cut 5 bases from V and 8 bases from J, with 14 bases between. CDR3 length: 13 residues. Germline V CDR1 and CDR2: MNHEY, SVGAGI. In DNA, the CDR3 is TGTGCCAGCAGTCCCGAAAGCGCGCGTACGCAGTATTTT. Translation gives CASSPESARTQYF.

The J gene is TRBJ2-3, the V gene TRBV5-1; 10 bases agree with TRBD1. CDR1 is SGHRS, CDR2 YFSETQ, per germline. With 7 bases clipped from V and 5 bases from J, the junction kept 7 bases outside the gene matches. The CDR3 spans 14 residues. The CDR3 region has the DNA TGCGCCAGCCGGGACAGGGGTTATCGAGATACGCAGTATTTT. Its protein is CASRDRGYRDTQYF.

V and J are TRBV6-9 and TRBJ2-7, with D hard to call. Germline values: CDR1 MNHGY, CDR2 SVAAGI. V lost 8 bases to trimming and J lost 0 bases, with 17 bases between them. This CDR3 has 15 residues. The CDR3 nucleotides read TGTGCCAGCCCTTATCTCGGCCTTTACTCCTACGAGCAGTACTTC. Amino acid sequence: CASPYLGLYSYEQYF.

This chain uses TRBV19 with TRBJ2-7; TRBD1 matches at 8 bases. CDR1 and CDR2 from the germline V gene are LNHDA and SQIVND (reference sequence). CDR3 length: 13 residues. Germline trimming cut 5 bases from V and 6 bases from J; bases unmatched to any gene: 6. The CDR3 is CASSSRDRSEQYF. The CDR3 region has the DNA TGTGCCAGTAGTTCCCGGGACAGGAGCGAGCAGTACTTC.

The chain recombines TRBV19 with TRBJ2-3; TRBD2 matches at 9 bases. The CDR3 extends over 16 amino acids. Germline V CDR1 and CDR2: LNHDA, SQIVND (reference sequence). Trimming took 3 bases from V and 0 from J; bases not matched to a gene: 4. The chain's CDR3 is CASSIRLADSTDTQYF. CDR3 coding DNA: TGTGCCAGTAGTATTCGACTAGCGGATAGCACAGATACGCAGTATTTT.

Of note for this clone: Other DNA sequences in this sample translate to the same CDR3. The rearrangement links TRBV2 to TRBJ2-4; 8 bases line up with TRBD1. Per germline, CDR1 SNHLY and CDR2 FYNNEI. With 6 bases clipped from V and 7 bases from J, the junction kept 2 bases outside the gene matches. The CDR3 length is 12 residues. CDR3 sequence: CASRDRGNIQYF. The CDR3 DNA reads TGTGCCAGCAGAGACAGGGGTAACATTCAGTACTTC.

The rearrangement joins TRBV9 to TRBJ1-1; possible D gene TRBD1, 6 bases. Germline lookup yields CDR1 SGDLS and CDR2 YYNGEE. The length of the CDR3 is 12 residues. The V gene lost 4 bases and the J gene lost 9 bases, with 13 bases spanning the gap. CDR3 sequence reads: CASSPQGQKAFF. Here the CDR3 DNA reads TGTGCCAGCAGCCCCCAGGGGCAGAAAGCTTTCTTT.

The chain employs TRBV28 and TRBJ2-7; 9 nucleotides line up with TRBD2. Germline assignment: CDR1 MDHEN and CDR2 SYDVKM. The junction had 12 bases not matched to a gene; V was cut back by 2 bases and J by 7 bases. This CDR3 spans 16 amino acids. The CDR3 is CASSLVSREGWREQYF. In DNA form, the CDR3 reads TGTGCCAGCAGTTTAGTCTCGCGGGAGGGTTGGAGGGAGCAGTACTTC.

The chain recombines TRBV9 with TRBJ2-6, with a weak D call TRBD2 (6 bases). This CDR3 comprises 17 residues. The germline V gene encodes CDR1 SGDLS and CDR2 YYNGEE. The V and J ends lost 0 bases and 3 bases respectively, with 13 bases between them. The CDR3 loop reads CASSVERREFGANVLTF. CDR3 nucleotides: TGTGCCAGCAGCGTAGAGAGGCGGGAATTTGGGGCCAACGTCCTGACTTTC.

This clone showed up just once. The genes are TRBV21-1 and TRBJ2-2; the table's TRBD1 call for D was not verified on the DNA. TRBV21-1 is tagged as a pseudogene. This CDR3 spans 18 amino acids. The CDR3 bases are TGTGCCAGCAGCACCGGACGCTGGGGACAGCCGAACACCGGGGAGCTGTTTTTT. It yields the protein CASSTGRWGQPNTGELFF.

This chain's CDR3 is CASKLAINEKLFF. The DNA for the CDR3 is TGTGCCAGCAAGCTTGCGATTAATGAAAAACTGTTTTTT. This chain joins TRBV2 and TRBJ1-4, with D unclear. Trimming stripped 7 bases from V and 4 bases from J, with 10 bases between. CDR3 length: 13 amino acids. From germline, CDR1 is SNHLY and CDR2 FYNNEI.

This chain links TRBV28 with TRBJ2-7; maybe TRBD2 (6 bases). Trimming stripped 5 bases from V and 4 bases from J, with 24 bases between. The CDR3 spans 17 residues. Per the germline V gene, CDR1 is MDHEN and CDR2 is SYDVKM. CDR3 region: CASSMTPGRLGRYEQYF. CDR3 bases: TGTGCCAGCAGTATGACGCCGGGAAGACTAGGAAGGTACGAGCAGTACTTC.

V usage is TRBV15 and J usage is TRBJ2-7; the match to TRBD2 covers 13 bases. Unmatched junction bases numbered 2, after V lost 2 bases and J lost 4 bases. CDR3 length: 15 residues. The germline gives CDR1 LNHNV, CDR2 YYDKDF (reference sequence). The CDR3 protein is CATSRSGLAGYEQYF. DNA for the CDR3: TGTGCCACCAGCAGATCGGGACTAGCGGGATACGAGCAGTACTTC.

J is TRBJ1-1 and V is TRBV11-2, with D unresolved. The germline V gene has CDR1 SGHAT and CDR2 FQNNGV. The CDR3 runs 14 residues. V gave up 2 bases and J gave up 0 bases, with 7 bases separating them. The CDR3 is CASSLTVMNTEAFF. DNA of the CDR3: TGTGCCAGCAGCTTAACAGTCATGAACACTGAAGCTTTCTTT.

The genes are TRBV2 and TRBJ2-1; 14 nucleotides match TRBD2. In germline, CDR1 is SNHLY, CDR2 FYNNEI. The V segment lost 2 bases and the J segment 14 bases; nucleotides outside the gene matches: 5. The CDR3 consists of 14 residues. For the CDR3, the DNA is TGTGCCAGCAGTGAATCCGGGACTAGCGGGAGCAAGTTCTTC. Translated: CASSESGTSGSKFF.

This sequence joins TRBV5-1 and TRBJ1-2; D is undetermined. The germline V gene has CDR1 SGHRS and CDR2 YFSETQ. Trimming cost V 0 bases and J 7 bases, with 19 bases left between them. The CDR3 length is 16 residues. The CDR3 bases are TGCGCCAGCAGCTTGGTTTCGGGGTTGGGAGGAGCTGGCTACACCTTC. Residues: CASSLVSGLGGAGYTF.

This chain uses TRBV27 with TRBJ2-7, with TRBD1 as a possible D gene (5 bases). Trimming removed 6 bases from V and 0 bases from J, with 9 bases in between. The CDR3 is made up of 13 amino acids. Germline V gene data show CDR1 as MNHEY and CDR2 as SMNVEV (reference sequence). In DNA form, the CDR3 reads TGTGCCAGCAGGTGGACAAGCTCCTACGAGCAGTACTTC. Its translation: CASRWTSSYEQYF.

This chain connects TRBV25-1 to TRBJ2-5, with D maybe TRBD2 (7 bases). Germline V CDR1 and CDR2: MGHDK, SYGVNS. Trimming stripped 4 bases from V and 5 bases from J, with 17 bases between. This CDR3 has 15 amino acids. The CDR3 sequence: CASSGTRRGGETQYF. The DNA of the CDR3 is TGTGCCAGCAGTGGAACCCGCAGGGGAGGGGAGACCCAGTACTTC.

The chain carries TRBV30 and TRBJ2-2; 7 positions match TRBD1. CDR3 length: 14 amino acids. The V and J ends lost 4 bases and 2 bases, in that order; junction bases with no gene match: 4. Germline assignment: CDR1 GTSNPN and CDR2 SVGIG (reference sequence). This chain's CDR3 is CAWMRGPNTGELFF. CDR3 coding DNA: TGTGCCTGGATGAGGGGGCCTAACACCGGGGAGCTGTTTTTT.

This chain uses TRBV6-1 with TRBJ2-7; 7 positions match TRBD1. Germline V CDR1 and CDR2: MNHNS, SASEGT. This CDR3 region has 12 residues. Germline trimming cut 11 bases from V and 3 bases from J; bases unmatched to any gene: 7. The CDR3 is CAGRDSRYEQYF. Written as DNA, the CDR3 is TGTGCCGGAAGGGACAGCCGCTACGAGCAGTACTTC.

The chain recombines TRBV7-9 with TRBJ2-4; 9 bases are a match to TRBD1. The CDR3 is 15 amino acids. V dropped 3 bases and J dropped 7; count of bases not matched to a gene: 7. Germline CDR1 and CDR2: SEHNR and FQNEAQ (reference sequence). CDR3 amino acids: CASSFWTGEKNIQYF. CDR3 nucleotides: TGTGCCAGCAGCTTTTGGACAGGGGAGAAGAACATTCAGTACTTC.

The chain couples TRBV5-4 to TRBJ2-1; D unresolved. The CDR3 sequence is 14 residues long. CDR1 SGHNT and CDR2 YYREEE come from the germline V gene (reference sequence). V was pared by 4 bases and J by 4 bases, with 12 bases between. The CDR3 here is CASSPEQAYNEQFF. In nucleotides, the CDR3 is TGTGCCAGCAGCCCGGAACAAGCTTACAATGAGCAGTTCTTC.